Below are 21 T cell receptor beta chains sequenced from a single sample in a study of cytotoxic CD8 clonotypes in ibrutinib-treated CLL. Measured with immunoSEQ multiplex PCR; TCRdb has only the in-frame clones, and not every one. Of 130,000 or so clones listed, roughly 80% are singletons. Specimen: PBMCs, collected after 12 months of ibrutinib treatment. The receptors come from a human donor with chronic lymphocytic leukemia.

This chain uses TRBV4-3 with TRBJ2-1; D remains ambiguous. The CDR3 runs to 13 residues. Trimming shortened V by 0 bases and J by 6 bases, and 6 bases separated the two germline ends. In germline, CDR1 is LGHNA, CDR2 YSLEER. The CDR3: CASSQDRLNEQFF. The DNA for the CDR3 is TGCGCCAGCAGCCAAGATCGGCTCAATGAGCAGTTCTTC.

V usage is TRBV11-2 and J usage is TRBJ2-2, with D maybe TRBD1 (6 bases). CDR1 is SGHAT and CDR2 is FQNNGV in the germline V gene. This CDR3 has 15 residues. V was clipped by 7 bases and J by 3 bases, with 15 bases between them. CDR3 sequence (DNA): TGTGCCAGCAACCCTGGGGCAGGGGACACCGGGGAGCTGTTTTTT. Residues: CASNPGAGDTGELFF. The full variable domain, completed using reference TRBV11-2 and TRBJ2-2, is EAGVAQSPRYKIIEKRQSVAFWCNPISGHATLYWYQQILGQGPKLLIQFQNNGVVDDSQLPKDRFSAERLKGVDSTLKIQPAKLEDSAVYLCASNPGAGDTGELFFGEGSRLTVL.

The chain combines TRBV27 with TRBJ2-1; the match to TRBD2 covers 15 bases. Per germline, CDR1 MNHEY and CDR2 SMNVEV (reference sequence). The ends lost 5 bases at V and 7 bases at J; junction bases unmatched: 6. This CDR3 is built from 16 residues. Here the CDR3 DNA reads TGTGCCAGCAGTCTAGGGACTAGCGGGAGGATAAATGAGCAGTTCTTC. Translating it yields CASSLGTSGRINEQFF.

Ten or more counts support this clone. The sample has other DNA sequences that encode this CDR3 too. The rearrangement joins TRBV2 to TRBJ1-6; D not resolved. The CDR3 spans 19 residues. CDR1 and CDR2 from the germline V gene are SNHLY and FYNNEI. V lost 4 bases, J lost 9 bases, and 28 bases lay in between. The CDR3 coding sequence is TGTGCCAGCAGTGGAAATGCCGACCGGGAGAATCTATTCGGTTCACCCCTCCACTTT. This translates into CASSGNADRENLFGSPLHF.

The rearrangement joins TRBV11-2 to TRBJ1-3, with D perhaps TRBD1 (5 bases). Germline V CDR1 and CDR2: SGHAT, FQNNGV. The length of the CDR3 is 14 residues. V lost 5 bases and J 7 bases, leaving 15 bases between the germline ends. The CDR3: CASSPWDRRNTIYF. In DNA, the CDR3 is TGTGCCAGCAGCCCCTGGGACCGGCGTAACACCATATATTTT.

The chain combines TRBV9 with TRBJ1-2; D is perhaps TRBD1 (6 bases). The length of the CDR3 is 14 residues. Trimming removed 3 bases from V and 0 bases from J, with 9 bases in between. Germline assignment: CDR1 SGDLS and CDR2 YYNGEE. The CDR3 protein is CASSGGGTNYGYTF. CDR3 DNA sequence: TGTGCCAGCAGCGGAGGGGGTACTAACTATGGCTACACCTTC. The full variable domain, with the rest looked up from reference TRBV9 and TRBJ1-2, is DSGVTQTPKHLITATGQRVTLRCSPRSGDLSVYWYQQSLDQGLQFLIQYYNGEERAKGNILERFSAQQFPDLHSELNLSSLELGDSALYFCASSGGGTNYGYTFGSGTRLTVV.

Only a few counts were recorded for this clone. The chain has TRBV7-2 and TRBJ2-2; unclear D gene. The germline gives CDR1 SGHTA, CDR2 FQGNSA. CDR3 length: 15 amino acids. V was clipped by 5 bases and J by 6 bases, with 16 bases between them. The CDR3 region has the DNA TGTGCCAGCAGCCTAGGGCAGCGCCTACCCGGGGAGCTGTTTTTT. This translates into CASSLGQRLPGELFF. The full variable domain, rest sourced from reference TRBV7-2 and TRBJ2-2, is GAGVSQSPSNKVTEKGKDVELRCDPISGHTALYWYRQSLGQGLEFLIYFQGNSAPDKSGLPSDRFSAERTGGSVSTLTIQRTQQEDSAVYLCASSLGQRLPGELFFGEGSRLTVL.

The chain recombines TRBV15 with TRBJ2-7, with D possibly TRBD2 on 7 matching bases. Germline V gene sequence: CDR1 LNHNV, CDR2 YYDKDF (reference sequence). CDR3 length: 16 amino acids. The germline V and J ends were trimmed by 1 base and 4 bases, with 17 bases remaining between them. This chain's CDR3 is CATSRGGPGGLYEQYF. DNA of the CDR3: TGTGCCACCAGCAGAGGTGGTCCGGGGGGCCTATACGAGCAGTACTTC.

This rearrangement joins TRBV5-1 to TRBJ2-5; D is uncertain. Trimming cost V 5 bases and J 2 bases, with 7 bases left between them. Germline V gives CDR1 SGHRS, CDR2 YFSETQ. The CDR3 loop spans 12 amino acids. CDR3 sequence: CASRPSQETQYF. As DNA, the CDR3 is TGCGCCAGCAGACCCAGTCAAGAGACCCAGTACTTC.

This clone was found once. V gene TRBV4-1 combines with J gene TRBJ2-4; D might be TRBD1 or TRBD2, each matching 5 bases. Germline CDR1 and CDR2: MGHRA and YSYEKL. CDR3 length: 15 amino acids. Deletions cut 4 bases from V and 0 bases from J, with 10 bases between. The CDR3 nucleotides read TGCGCCAGCAGCCCAGCGAGGGGAGCCAAAAACATTCAGTACTTC. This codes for CASSPARGAKNIQYF.

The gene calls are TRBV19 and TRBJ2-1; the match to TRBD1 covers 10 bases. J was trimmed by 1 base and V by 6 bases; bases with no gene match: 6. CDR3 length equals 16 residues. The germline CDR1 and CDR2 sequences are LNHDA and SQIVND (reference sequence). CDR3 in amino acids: CASRDPGQGSYNEQFF. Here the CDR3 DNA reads TGTGCCAGTAGGGATCCGGGACAGGGGTCCTACAATGAGCAGTTCTTC.

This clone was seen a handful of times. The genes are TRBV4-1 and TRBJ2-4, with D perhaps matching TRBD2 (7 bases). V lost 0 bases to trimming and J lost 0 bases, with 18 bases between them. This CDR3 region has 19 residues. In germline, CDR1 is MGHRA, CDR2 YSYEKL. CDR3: CASSQDQRRGGRAKNIQYF. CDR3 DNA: TGCGCCAGCAGCCAAGATCAGCGAAGGGGGGGGCGAGCCAAAAACATTCAGTACTTC.

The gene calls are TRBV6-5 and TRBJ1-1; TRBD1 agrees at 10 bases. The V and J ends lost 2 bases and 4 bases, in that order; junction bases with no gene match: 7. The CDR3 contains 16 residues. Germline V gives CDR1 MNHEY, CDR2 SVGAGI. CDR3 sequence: CASSYRDRGQGTEAFF. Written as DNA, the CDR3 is TGTGCCAGCAGTTACCGCGACAGGGGGCAGGGCACTGAAGCTTTCTTT.

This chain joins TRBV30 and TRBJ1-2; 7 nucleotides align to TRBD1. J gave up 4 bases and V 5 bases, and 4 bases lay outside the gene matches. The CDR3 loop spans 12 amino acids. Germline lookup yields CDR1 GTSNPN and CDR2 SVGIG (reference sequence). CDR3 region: CAWETGSYGYTF. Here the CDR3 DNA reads TGTGCCTGGGAGACAGGGTCCTATGGCTACACCTTC.

The chain's CDR3 is CASSQYNKNTEAFF. The CDR3 region has the DNA TGCGCCAGCAGCCAGTACAACAAGAACACTGAAGCTTTCTTT. J is TRBJ1-1 and V is TRBV4-1; the D is unclear. There are 14 residues in the CDR3. The V and J ends lost 3 bases and 1 base respectively, with 9 bases between them. The germline V gene encodes CDR1 MGHRA and CDR2 YSYEKL.

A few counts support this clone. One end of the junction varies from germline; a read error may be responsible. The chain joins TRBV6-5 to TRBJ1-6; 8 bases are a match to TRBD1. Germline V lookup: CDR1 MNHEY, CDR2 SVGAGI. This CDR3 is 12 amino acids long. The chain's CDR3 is CAGRTGSSPLHF. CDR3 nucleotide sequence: TGTGCCGGCAGGACAGGGAGTTCACCCCTCCACTTT.

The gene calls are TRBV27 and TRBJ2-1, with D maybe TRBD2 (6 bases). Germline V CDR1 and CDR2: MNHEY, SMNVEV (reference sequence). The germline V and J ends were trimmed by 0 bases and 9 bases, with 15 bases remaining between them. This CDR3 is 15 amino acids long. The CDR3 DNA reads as TGTGCCAGCAGTTTATCGTTAGTAGCCGGGAGTGAGCAGTTCTTC. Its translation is CASSLSLVAGSEQFF.

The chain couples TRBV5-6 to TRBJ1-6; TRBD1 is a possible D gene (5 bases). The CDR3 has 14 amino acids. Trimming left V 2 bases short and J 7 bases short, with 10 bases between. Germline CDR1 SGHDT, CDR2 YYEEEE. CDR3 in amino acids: CASSLGVVNSPLHF. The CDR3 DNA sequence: TGTGCCAGCAGCTTAGGGGTTGTAAATTCACCCCTCCACTTT.

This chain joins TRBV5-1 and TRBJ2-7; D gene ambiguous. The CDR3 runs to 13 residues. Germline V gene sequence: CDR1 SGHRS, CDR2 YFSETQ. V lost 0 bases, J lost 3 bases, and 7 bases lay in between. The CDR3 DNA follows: TGCGCCAGCAGCTTGGGGTCCGACTACGAGCAGTACTTC. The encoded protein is CASSLGSDYEQYF.

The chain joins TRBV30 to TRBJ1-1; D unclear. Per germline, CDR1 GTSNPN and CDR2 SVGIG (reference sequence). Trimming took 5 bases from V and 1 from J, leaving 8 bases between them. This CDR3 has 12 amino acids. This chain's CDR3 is CAWGFPNTEAFF. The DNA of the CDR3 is TGTGCCTGGGGCTTCCCGAACACTGAAGCTTTCTTT.

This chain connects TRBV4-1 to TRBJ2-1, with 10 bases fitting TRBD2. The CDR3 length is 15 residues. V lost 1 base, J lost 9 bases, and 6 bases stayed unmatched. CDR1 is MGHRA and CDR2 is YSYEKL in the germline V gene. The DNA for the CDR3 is TGCGCCAGCAGCCAAGGAGGGACTAGCGTATCTGAGCAGTTCTTC. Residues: CASSQGGTSVSEQFF.